These 26 T cell receptor beta chains were all obtained from the same sample, sequenced in a study of cytomegalovirus exposure and HLA in healthy donors. Sequencing was performed with immunoSEQ multiplex PCR; in TCRdb, only in-frame clones are kept and a portion is missing. The table includes about 160,000 clones, 75% to 90% detected once. The sequencing input was PBMCs. Source of these receptors: a woman between 18 and 29 years old in good health and CMV-seronegative.

The V gene is TRBV5-1, the J gene TRBJ2-3, with D possibly being TRBD2 (6 bases). V lost 9 bases, J lost 6 bases, and 17 bases lay in between. CDR1 SGHRS and CDR2 YFSETQ come from the germline V gene. The CDR3 spans 13 residues. CDR3 in amino acids: CATYTGVADTQYF. Here the CDR3 DNA reads TGCGCCACCTACACGGGGGTAGCGGATACGCAGTATTTT.

The rearrangement joins TRBV6-1 to TRBJ2-7; possibly TRBD1 for D (6 bases). The CDR3 contains 15 residues. Trimming shortened V by 7 bases and J by 7 bases, and 23 bases separated the two germline ends. CDR1 is MNHNS, CDR2 SASEGT, per germline. Here the CDR3 DNA reads TGTGCCAGCACCCCGCGGTCCAGGGGTGCGGATGAGCAGTACTTC. Protein product: CASTPRSRGADEQYF.

This clone was counted a few times. The chain has TRBV6-5 and TRBJ1-2, with 7 nucleotides matching TRBD1. Trimming took 5 bases from V and 0 from J; bases not matched to a gene: 6. The CDR3 runs to 15 residues. Germline lookup yields CDR1 MNHEY and CDR2 SVGAGI. DNA for the CDR3: TGTGCCAGCAGTATACAGGGGCCACCTAACTATGGCTACACCTTC. Amino acid sequence: CASSIQGPPNYGYTF.

For the CDR3, the DNA is TGTGCCAGTAGTATCTACTCGGGGGGCGATGAGCAGTTCTTC. Translating it yields CASSIYSGGDEQFF. The genes are TRBV19 and TRBJ2-1, with D maybe TRBD2 (7 bases). Germline CDR1 reads LNHDA; CDR2 reads SQIVND (reference sequence). With 3 bases removed from V and 8 bases from J, the gap between germline ends came to 14 bases. The CDR3 sequence is 14 residues long.

The chain joins TRBV11-2 to TRBJ1-2, with no clear D. Germline V lookup: CDR1 SGHAT, CDR2 FQNNGV. This CDR3 contains 16 residues. The V and J ends lost 1 base and 4 bases respectively, with 16 bases between them. This CDR3 reads CASSLGAPTTVYGYTF. The CDR3, as DNA: TGTGCCAGCAGCTTAGGGGCACCTACAACCGTCTATGGCTACACCTTC.

V and J are TRBV10-3 and TRBJ1-6; D perhaps matches TRBD1 (6 bases). With 0 bases removed from V and 7 bases from J, the gap between germline ends came to 10 bases. The V gene's germline CDR1 is ENHRY and CDR2 SYGVKD. The CDR3 is made up of 15 amino acids. The CDR3 nucleotides read TGTGCCATCAGTGAGTCTGCAGGGACAAATTCACCCCTCCACTTT. Its translation is CAISESAGTNSPLHF.

The rearrangement links TRBV7-6 to TRBJ2-2; 9 bases map to TRBD2. The V segment lost 9 bases and the J segment 2 bases; nucleotides outside the gene matches: 7. CDR3 size: 15 residues. Germline V gene sequence: CDR1 SGHVS, CDR2 FNYEAQ. CDR3 sequence: CASTLAGPNTGELFF. The CDR3 DNA sequence: TGTGCCAGTACTCTAGCGGGGCCCAACACCGGGGAGCTGTTTTTT. Filled out from reference TRBV7-6 and TRBJ2-2, the complete variable domain reads GAGVSQSPRYKVTKRGQDVALRCDPISGHVSLYWYRQALGQGPEFLTYFNYEAQQDKSGLPNDRFSAERPEGSISTLTIQRTEQRDSAMYRCASTLAGPNTGELFFGEGSRLTVL.

Points on this clone: At one of its ends the junction is not consistent with the germline gene, which may arise from a read error. The rearrangement links TRBV7-9 to TRBJ2-7; TRBD1 aligns across 8 bases. Germline V gene data show CDR1 as SEHNR and CDR2 as FQNEAQ (reference sequence). The CDR3 has 12 residues. CDR3 protein: CASSVYRDRFTF. DNA for the CDR3: TGTGCCAGCAGTGTCTACCGGGACAGGTTCACCTTC. Full variable domain (missing parts from reference TRBV7-9 and TRBJ2-7): DTGVSQNPRHKITKRGQNVTFRCDPISEHNRLYWYRQTLGQGPEFLTYFQNEAQLEKSRLLSDRFSAERPKGSFSTLEIQRTEQGDSAMYLCASSVYRDRFTFGPGTRLTVT.

The chain's CDR3 is CASSLGQGGYNEQFF. DNA of the CDR3: TGTGCCAGCAGCTTGGGTCAGGGGGGCTACAATGAGCAGTTCTTC. The genes are TRBV7-8 and TRBJ2-1; D is possibly TRBD1 (7 bases). This CDR3 contains 15 residues. The V end lost 3 bases, the J end lost 3 bases, and 12 bases lay between the germline ends. Germline V lookup: CDR1 SGHVS, CDR2 FQNEAQ. Supplemented by reference TRBV7-8 and TRBJ2-1, the full variable domain reads GAGVSQSPRYKVAKRGQDVALRCDPISGHVSLFWYQQALGQGPEFLTYFQNEAQLDKSGLPSDRFFAERPEGSVSTLKIQRTQQEDSAVYLCASSLGQGGYNEQFFGPGTRLTVL.

The genes are TRBV9 and TRBJ2-5, with D perhaps matching TRBD2 (5 bases). The CDR3 runs to 13 residues. The ends were cut back, 7 bases at V and 7 bases at J, with 17 bases in the middle. The germline gives CDR1 SGDLS, CDR2 YYNGEE. This CDR3 is CASGYGNTGTQYF. The CDR3 DNA sequence: TGTGCCAGCGGCTACGGGAATACGGGGACCCAGTACTTC.

The chain has TRBV6-4 and TRBJ2-1; D ambiguous. The CDR3 covers 16 residues. Per the germline V gene, CDR1 is MRHNA and CDR2 is SNTAGT. V shed 0 bases and J shed 7 bases, with 16 bases lying between them. In nucleotides, the CDR3 is TGTGCCAGCAGTGACTCATTCGGTCCTAGTATTAATGAGCAGTTCTTC. It encodes CASSDSFGPSINEQFF.

The chain has TRBV7-2 and TRBJ2-1; unclear D gene. The CDR3 runs to 17 residues. Germline V lookup: CDR1 SGHTA, CDR2 FQGNSA. Between the trimmed V and J ends, which lost 1 base and 7 bases, there was a span of 20 bases. CDR3 in DNA: TGTGCCAGCAGCTTAGGTTGGCGGCCTAGTGTGAGTAATGAGCAGTTCTTC. Amino acids: CASSLGWRPSVSNEQFF. The full variable domain, completed using reference TRBV7-2 and TRBJ2-1, is GAGVSQSPSNKVTEKGKDVELRCDPISGHTALYWYRQSLGQGLEFLIYFQGNSAPDKSGLPSDRFSAERTGGSVSTLTIQRTQQEDSAVYLCASSLGWRPSVSNEQFFGPGTRLTVL.

The chain uses TRBV7-9 and TRBJ2-7, with D unresolved. CDR1 and CDR2 from the germline V gene are SEHNR and FQNEAQ (reference sequence). Between the trimmed V and J ends, which lost 5 bases and 4 bases, there was a span of 18 bases. The CDR3 covers 15 residues. CDR3 residues: CASSHPQEALYEQYF. The CDR3 nucleotides are TGTGCCAGCAGCCACCCCCAGGAAGCCCTATACGAGCAGTACTTC.

The chain has TRBV6-5 and TRBJ2-7; TRBD1 matches 8 bases. From germline, CDR1 is MNHEY and CDR2 SVGAGI. This CDR3 region has 14 residues. V was pared by 3 bases and J by 5 bases, with 6 bases of the junction left unmatched. The DNA for the CDR3 is TGTGCCAGCAGTTATTTCGGACAGGGCGACGAGCAGTACTTC. It codes for CASSYFGQGDEQYF.

The chain links TRBV9 to TRBJ1-2; D gene ambiguous. V was clipped by 0 bases and J by 4 bases, with 10 bases between them. CDR1 and CDR2 (germline): SGDLS, YYNGEE. The CDR3 has 14 residues. The CDR3 bases are TGTGCCAGCAGCGTAGAACGAGGGAGCTATGGCTACACCTTC. This codes for CASSVERGSYGYTF.

This rearrangement joins TRBV13 to TRBJ1-1; perhaps TRBD1 as D (6 bases). Germline CDR1 is PRHDT and CDR2 is FYEKMQ (reference sequence). CDR3 length: 15 amino acids. The V gene lost 1 base and the J gene lost 0 bases, with 9 bases spanning the gap. The CDR3 sequence is CASSLDRGLNTEAFF. DNA of the CDR3: TGTGCCAGCAGCTTAGATAGGGGGTTGAACACTGAAGCTTTCTTT. Drawing the rest from reference TRBV13 and TRBJ1-1, the complete variable domain is AAGVIQSPRHLIKEKRETATLKCYPIPRHDTVYWYQQGPGQDPQFLISFYEKMQSDKGSIPDRFSAQQFSDYHSELNMSSLELGDSALYFCASSLDRGLNTEAFFGQGTRLTVV.

The rearrangement joins TRBV2 to TRBJ1-1, with TRBD1 identical over 7 bases. The CDR3 totals 14 residues. V was pared by 6 bases and J by 0 bases, with 4 bases of the junction left unmatched. The germline V gene has CDR1 SNHLY and CDR2 FYNNEI. CDR3 coding DNA: TGTGCCAGCAGAGGGGGACAGTTGAACACTGAAGCTTTCTTT. It encodes CASRGGQLNTEAFF. The full variable domain, with the rest looked up from reference TRBV2 and TRBJ1-1, is EPEVTQTPSHQVTQMGQEVILRCVPISNHLYFYWYRQILGQKVEFLVSFYNNEISEKSEIFDDQFSVERPDGSNFTLKIRSTKLEDSAMYFCASRGGQLNTEAFFGQGTRLTVV.

The chain employs TRBV27 and TRBJ2-3, with D possibly TRBD1 on 6 matching bases. The CDR3 sequence is 16 residues long. The germline gives CDR1 MNHEY, CDR2 SMNVEV (reference sequence). Trimming stripped 3 bases from V and 3 bases from J, with 16 bases between. The CDR3 nucleotides are TGTGCCAGCAGTTTCTGGGCCACAGGGAATACAGATACGCAGTATTTT. It is translated as CASSFWATGNTDTQYF.

V is TRBV5-1 and J is TRBJ2-4; 15 bases are shared with TRBD2. With 4 bases clipped from V and 0 bases from J, the junction kept 2 bases outside the gene matches. This CDR3 region has 17 residues. Germline V gene data show CDR1 as SGHRS and CDR2 as YFSETQ. Written as DNA, the CDR3 is TGCGCCAGCAGCCGGACTAGCGGGAGGGGAGCCAAAAACATTCAGTACTTC. Translated: CASSRTSGRGAKNIQYF.

This clone was observed a handful of times. The chain carries TRBV10-3 and TRBJ1-1, with a tentative D call TRBD1 (5 bases). Trimming took off 7 bases at V and 0 bases at J, with 9 bases between the two ends. The germline CDR1 and CDR2 sequences are ENHRY and SYGVKD. CDR3 length equals 13 residues. In DNA, the CDR3 is TGTGCCATCACGACAGATGTGAACACTGAAGCTTTCTTT. Amino acids: CAITTDVNTEAFF.

CDR3 loop: CASSFSRVMSYEQYF. The CDR3 nucleotides are TGTGCCAGCAGCTTCTCCCGGGTCATGAGTTACGAGCAGTACTTC. J is TRBJ2-7 and V is TRBV13; the D is unclear. This CDR3 has 15 amino acids. The germline CDR1 and CDR2 sequences are PRHDT and FYEKMQ (reference sequence). The ends were cut back, 3 bases at V and 4 bases at J, with 16 bases in the middle. Full variable domain (remainder filled in from reference TRBV13 and TRBJ2-7): AAGVIQSPRHLIKEKRETATLKCYPIPRHDTVYWYQQGPGQDPQFLISFYEKMQSDKGSIPDRFSAQQFSDYHSELNMSSLELGDSALYFCASSFSRVMSYEQYFGPGTRLTVT.

The chain links TRBV5-6 to TRBJ2-2, with 11 bases matching TRBD2. This CDR3 is built from 17 residues. V shed 1 base, J shed 6 bases, and the junction held 8 bases outside the gene matches. Germline V gene sequence: CDR1 SGHDT, CDR2 YYEEEE. CDR3 amino acids: CASSLRTSGRRAGELFF. The CDR3 nucleotides read TGTGCCAGCAGCTTGAGAACTAGCGGGAGAAGGGCCGGGGAGCTGTTTTTT.

This clone was counted once. The V call is TRBV5-1, the J call TRBJ2-7; weak D call: TRBD1 (5 bases). The CDR3 consists of 15 residues. With 4 bases removed from V and 2 bases from J, the gap between germline ends came to 16 bases. Germline V gives CDR1 SGHRS, CDR2 YFSETQ. The CDR3, as DNA: TGCGCCAGCAGCCCCGAACTGGACACTCCCTACGAGCAGTACTTC. Translation: CASSPELDTPYEQYF.

This chain links TRBV6-5 with TRBJ1-2; perhaps TRBD1 as D (5 bases). The CDR3 is 15 amino acids. Per germline, CDR1 MNHEY and CDR2 SVGAGI. V was clipped by 0 bases and J by 3 bases, with 11 bases between them. In DNA, the CDR3 is TGTGCCAGCAGTTACTCTCCACAGGCGGACTATGGCTACACCTTC. The encoded protein is CASSYSPQADYGYTF.

The chain couples TRBV18 to TRBJ1-5; D unresolved. CDR3 length: 15 residues. V was shortened by 3 bases and J by 0 bases, with 9 bases between the two germline ends. Looked up from germline, CDR1 is KGHSH and CDR2 is LQKENI. The CDR3 region has the DNA TGTGCCAGCTCACCGGAGACGAATAGCAATCAGCCCCAGCATTTT. Amino acid sequence: CASSPETNSNQPQHF.

V gene TRBV13 combines with J gene TRBJ2-7; the match to TRBD1 covers 7 bases. Losses at the gene ends were 0 bases for V and 1 base for J; bases not matched to a gene: 3. The length of the CDR3 is 15 residues. CDR1 and CDR2 from the germline V gene are PRHDT and FYEKMQ (reference sequence). The CDR3 DNA reads TGTGCCAGCAGCTTAGGGACAGGGAGTTCCTACGAGCAGTACTTC. This sequence encodes CASSLGTGSSYEQYF.